Following are 21 T cell receptor beta chains from one sample sequenced in a study of blood T cell repertoires in COVID-19. Some clones are missing from TCRdb's copy, which holds only in-frame ones; the method was immunoSEQ multiplex PCR. The table records some 90,000 clones, over 70% of them present only once. The sample taken for sequencing was peripheral blood. The source is a man aged 55 to 70 with acute or convalescent COVID-19.

The chain recombines TRBV27 with TRBJ1-6; the D is unclear. Trimming cost V 4 bases and J 8 bases, with 18 bases left between them. This CDR3 region has 16 residues. In germline, CDR1 is MNHEY, CDR2 SMNVEV (reference sequence). The CDR3 reads CASSSVKGGTDSPLHF. CDR3 coding DNA: TGTGCCAGCAGTTCCGTGAAGGGAGGTACGGATTCACCCCTCCACTTT.

This chain uses TRBV18 with TRBJ2-1; 11 bases are shared with TRBD2. The CDR3 is 16 residues long. V was pared by 6 bases and J by 4 bases, with 8 bases of the junction left unmatched. Germline V gives CDR1 KGHSH, CDR2 LQKENI. CDR3 sequence (DNA): TGTGCCAGCTCGGGGGGACTAGCGGCCGCATACAATGAGCAGTTCTTC. As protein: CASSGGLAAAYNEQFF.

The chain recombines TRBV10-3 with TRBJ2-4, with D hard to call. Germline V gene data show CDR1 as ENHRY and CDR2 as SYGVKD. The CDR3 runs to 16 residues. V gave up 2 bases and J gave up 0 bases, with 11 bases separating them. CDR3 loop: CAISEGSTLAKNIQYF. The DNA for the CDR3 is TGTGCCATCAGTGAGGGCAGTACCCTAGCCAAAAACATTCAGTACTTC.

The chain is built from TRBV20-1 and TRBJ2-1; TRBD2 matches at 8 bases. Trimming removed 3 bases from V and 4 bases from J; junction bases left unmatched: 8. Germline CDR1 is DFQATT and CDR2 is SNEGSKA (reference sequence). This CDR3 comprises 15 residues. The CDR3 nucleotides are TGCAGTGCTAGTCCCGGGACTAGAAAGTACAATGAGCAGTTCTTC. It translates to CSASPGTRKYNEQFF.

The genes are TRBV4-3 and TRBJ2-1; a weak D match, TRBD2 (5 bases). V lost 0 bases and J 0 bases, leaving 9 bases between the germline ends. CDR3 size: 16 residues. Germline-derived CDR1 and CDR2 are LGHNA and YSLEER. CDR3 sequence reads: CASSQESGTSYNEQFF. CDR3 nucleotide sequence: TGCGCCAGCAGCCAAGAAAGCGGTACCTCCTACAATGAGCAGTTCTTC.

The chain combines TRBV7-9 with TRBJ2-4; 8 bases are shared with TRBD1. Per the germline V gene, CDR1 is SEHNR and CDR2 is FQNEAQ (reference sequence). V dropped 5 bases and J dropped 0; count of bases not matched to a gene: 6. This CDR3 region has 16 residues. This CDR3 reads CASSPRTGIAKNIQYF. The CDR3 DNA is TGTGCCAGCAGCCCCCGGACAGGGATAGCCAAAAACATTCAGTACTTC.

The CDR3 loop reads CASSLERSSTGELFF. The DNA of the CDR3 is TGTGCCAGCAGCTTAGAGCGGTCGAGCACCGGGGAGCTGTTTTTT. The chain employs TRBV11-1 and TRBJ2-2; TRBD2 is a possible D gene (5 bases). V dropped 1 base and J dropped 4 bases, with 10 bases sitting between them. The germline CDR1 and CDR2 sequences are SGHAT and FQDESV (reference sequence). This CDR3 comprises 15 residues.

The gene calls are TRBV11-2 and TRBJ2-5; weak D call: TRBD2 (7 bases). Trimming stripped 7 bases from V and 5 bases from J, with 11 bases between. CDR1 and CDR2 (germline): SGHAT, FQNNGV. The CDR3 length is 12 residues. CDR3 nucleotide sequence: TGTGCCAGCAAGGGGGGGGCGGAGACCCAGTACTTC. It is translated as CASKGGAETQYF.

Notes on this clone: An end of the junction does not agree with germline; a read error may underlie this. The sample holds other DNA sequences that translate to the same CDR3. The rearrangement joins TRBV27 to TRBJ1-5, with 9 positions matching TRBD1. This CDR3 comprises 14 residues. Germline CDR1 MNHEY, CDR2 SMNVEV (reference sequence). The CDR3 nucleotides read TGTGCCAGCAGTTTGGGACAGGGCAACCAGCCCCAGCATTTT. Protein product: CASSLGQGNQPQHF.

With regard to this clone: The same CDR3 is also encoded by other DNA sequences in this sample. The V gene is TRBV25-1, the J gene TRBJ1-1, with D possibly matching TRBD1 (6 bases). Between the trimmed V and J ends, which lost 5 bases and 2 bases, there was a span of 12 bases. The CDR3 spans 14 residues. Germline V gene data show CDR1 as MGHDK and CDR2 as SYGVNS. The CDR3: CASSPRDTNTEAFF. The CDR3 DNA reads as TGTGCCAGCAGTCCCCGGGACACCAACACTGAAGCTTTCTTT.

This chain joins TRBV9 and TRBJ2-1; D call uncertain. V gave up 0 bases and J gave up 0 bases, with 4 bases separating them. The CDR3 runs to 14 residues. CDR1 is SGDLS, CDR2 YYNGEE, per germline. The CDR3 here is CASSVVSSYNEQFF. DNA of the CDR3: TGTGCCAGCAGCGTAGTCAGCTCCTACAATGAGCAGTTCTTC.

This clone was counted a single time. This CDR3 is also generated by other DNA sequences in the sample. J is TRBJ1-2 and V is TRBV27; no reliable D call. V gave up 2 bases and J gave up 4 bases, with 11 bases separating them. CDR3 length equals 14 residues. Germline CDR1 MNHEY, CDR2 SMNVEV (reference sequence). CDR3 sequence (DNA): TGTGCCAGCAGTTTAGGCGGGTACCCCTATGGCTACACCTTC. Encoded protein: CASSLGGYPYGYTF.

V is TRBV3-1 (or the pseudogene TRBV3-2) and J is TRBJ2-2; D remains unclear. The CDR3 covers 14 residues. Germline V CDR1 and CDR2: LGHDT, YNNKEL (reference sequence). The ends were cut back, 0 bases at V and 4 bases at J, with 6 bases in the middle. CDR3 amino acids: CASSQDSLTGELFF. The DNA for the CDR3 is TGTGCCAGCAGCCAAGATAGCCTCACCGGGGAGCTGTTTTTT.

This rearrangement joins TRBV7-2 to TRBJ2-7; 7 bases agree with TRBD1. The J segment lost 2 bases and the V segment lost 0 bases, leaving 4 bases of the junction unmatched. This CDR3 has 15 amino acids. Germline V CDR1 and CDR2: SGHTA, FQGNSA. The CDR3 reads CASSLAWQGAYEQYF. CDR3 DNA: TGTGCCAGCAGCTTAGCGTGGCAGGGGGCCTACGAGCAGTACTTC.

With regard to this clone: At the DNA level, this CDR3 is encoded by other sequences in the same sample as well. The chain recombines TRBV7-2 with TRBJ2-1, with TRBD1 matching 8 bases. This CDR3 is 14 amino acids long. Losses at the gene ends were 5 bases for V and 3 bases for J; bases not matched to a gene: 3. Germline V gene sequence: CDR1 SGHTA, CDR2 FQGNSA. The CDR3 loop reads CASSPGTGYNEQFF. In DNA, the CDR3 is TGTGCCAGCAGCCCCGGGACAGGCTACAATGAGCAGTTCTTC.

This clone was observed a few times. An end of the junction does not agree with germline; a read error may underlie this. This chain uses TRBV27 with TRBJ1-6; D perhaps matches TRBD1 (5 bases). The germline V gene has CDR1 MNHEY and CDR2 SMNVEV (reference sequence). The CDR3 is made up of 18 amino acids. The CDR3 sequence is CASSLSFYGASSNSPLHF. Written as DNA, the CDR3 is TGTGCCAGCAGTTTATCGTTTTATGGGGCCTCCTCTAATTCACCCCTCCACTTT.

V and J are TRBV12-3 or TRBV12-4 and TRBJ1-1; TRBD1 might be the D (5 bases). This CDR3 contains 13 residues. V lost 6 bases to trimming and J lost 6 bases, with 14 bases between them. CDR3 sequence: CASRTLGVAEAFF. The CDR3 region has the DNA TGTGCCAGCAGGACCCTAGGGGTCGCTGAAGCTTTCTTT.

The J gene is TRBJ1-3, the V gene TRBV4-1; 9 nucleotides line up with TRBD1. The CDR3 is 19 amino acids. Germline values: CDR1 MGHRA, CDR2 YSYEKL. The J segment lost 0 bases and the V segment lost 0 bases, leaving 9 bases of the junction unmatched. The CDR3 protein is CASSQDFRDRVNSGNTIYF. CDR3 nucleotides: TGCGCCAGCAGCCAAGATTTTCGGGACAGGGTCAACTCTGGAAACACCATATATTTT.

The J gene is TRBJ2-1, the V gene TRBV19; 14 nucleotides agree with TRBD2. Trimming cost V 5 bases and J 2 bases; bases outside gene matches: 8. Germline V CDR1 and CDR2: LNHDA, SQIVND (reference sequence). This CDR3 is built from 18 residues. Written as DNA, the CDR3 is TGTGCCAGTAGTTTCCCCTTGACTAGCGGGAGGGCCTACAATGAGCAGTTCTTC. This gives the protein CASSFPLTSGRAYNEQFF.

This clone was observed a single time. The chain joins TRBV7-9 to TRBJ2-3, with 8 positions matching TRBD1. The V gene end was trimmed by 3 bases and the J gene end by 4 bases; junction bases not matched to a gene: 6. Germline-derived CDR1 and CDR2 are SEHNR and FQNEAQ (reference sequence). This CDR3 is built from 15 residues. CDR3 in amino acids: CASSFLGTGADTQYF. The CDR3, as DNA: TGTGCCAGCAGCTTCCTCGGGACAGGCGCAGATACGCAGTATTTT.

The genes are TRBV5-1 and TRBJ2-1; D uncertain. The V end was cut by 3 bases, the J end by 6 bases, with 4 bases between. Germline V lookup: CDR1 SGHRS, CDR2 YFSETQ. This CDR3 has 11 residues. The chain's CDR3 is CASSSGNEQFF. Here the CDR3 DNA reads TGCGCCAGCAGCTCCGGCAATGAGCAGTTCTTC.